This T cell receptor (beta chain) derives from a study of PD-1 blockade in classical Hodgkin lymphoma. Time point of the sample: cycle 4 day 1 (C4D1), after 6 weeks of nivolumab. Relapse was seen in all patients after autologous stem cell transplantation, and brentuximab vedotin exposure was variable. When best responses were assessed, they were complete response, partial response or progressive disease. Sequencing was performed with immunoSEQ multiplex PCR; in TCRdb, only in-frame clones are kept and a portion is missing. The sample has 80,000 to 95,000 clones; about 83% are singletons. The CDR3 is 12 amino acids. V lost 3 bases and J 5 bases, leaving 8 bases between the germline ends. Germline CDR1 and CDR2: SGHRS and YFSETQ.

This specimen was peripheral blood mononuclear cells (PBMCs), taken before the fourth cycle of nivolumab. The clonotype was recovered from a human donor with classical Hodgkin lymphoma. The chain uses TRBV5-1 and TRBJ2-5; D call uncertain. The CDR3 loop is CASSYSGETQYF. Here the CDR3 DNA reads TGCGCCAGCAGCTATAGTGGGGAGACCCAGTACTTC.